This T cell receptor beta chain stems from a study of cytomegalovirus exposure and HLA in healthy donors. Deletions cut 2 bases from V and 2 bases from J, with 9 bases between. This CDR3 contains 14 residues. The germline CDR1 and CDR2 sequences are LNHDA and SQIVND (reference sequence). Assay used: immunoSEQ multiplex PCR; TCRdb lists only in-frame clones, some missing. The top ten clones hold 5% to 7% of a sample with 150,000 to 200,000 clones, roughly nine tenths of them seen once. The chain links TRBV19 to TRBJ1-1, with no clear D. Material: PBMCs. This TCR came from a woman aged 30 to 39 in good health and CMV-seronegative. This CDR3 is CASSIREFNTEAFF. The DNA of the CDR3 is TGTGCCAGTAGTATAAGGGAGTTTAACACTGAAGCTTTCTTT.